Detailed here is one T cell receptor beta chain. The repertoire was sequenced with immunoSEQ multiplex PCR; TCRdb's copy has only in-frame clones and lacks some. The sample carries tens of thousands of clones, 92% recorded once. The record originates from a study of T cell changes during pregnancy in multiple sclerosis. The CDR3 has 16 residues. V shed 5 bases and J shed 0 bases, with 13 bases lying between them. Germline V gene data show CDR1 as MNHEY and CDR2 as SMNVEV (reference sequence). Sequences were derived from peripheral blood, sampled in the first trimester of pregnancy. The TCR comes from a female donor in good health, enrolled as a control in a pregnancy study. The chain uses TRBV27 and TRBJ1-4; D is perhaps TRBD1 (6 bases). CDR3 nucleotides: TGTGCCAGCAGTGACGCCTGGACAGCAACTAATGAAAAACTGTTTTTT. Translated: CASSDAWTATNEKLFF.